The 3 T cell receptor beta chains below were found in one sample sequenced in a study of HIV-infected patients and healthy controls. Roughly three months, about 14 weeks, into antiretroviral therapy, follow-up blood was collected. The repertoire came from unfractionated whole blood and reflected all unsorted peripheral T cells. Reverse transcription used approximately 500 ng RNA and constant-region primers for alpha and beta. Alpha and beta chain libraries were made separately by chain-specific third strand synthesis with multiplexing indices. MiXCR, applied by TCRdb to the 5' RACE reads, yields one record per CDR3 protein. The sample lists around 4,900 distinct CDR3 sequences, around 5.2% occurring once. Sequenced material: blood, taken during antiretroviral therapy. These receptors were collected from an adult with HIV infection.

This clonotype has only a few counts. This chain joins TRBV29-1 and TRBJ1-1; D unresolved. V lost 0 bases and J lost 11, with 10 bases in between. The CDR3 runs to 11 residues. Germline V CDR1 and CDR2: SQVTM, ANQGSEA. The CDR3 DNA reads TGCAGCGTTGAAGATGAAATGGGGGCTTTCTTT. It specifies CSVEDEMGAFF.

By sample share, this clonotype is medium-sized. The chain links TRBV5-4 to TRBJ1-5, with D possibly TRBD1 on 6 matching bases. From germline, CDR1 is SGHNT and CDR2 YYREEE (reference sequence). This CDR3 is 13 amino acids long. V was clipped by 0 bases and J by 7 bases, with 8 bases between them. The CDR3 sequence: CASSLEGGQPQHF. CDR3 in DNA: TGTGCCAGCAGCTTGGAAGGGGGACAGCCCCAGCATTTT.

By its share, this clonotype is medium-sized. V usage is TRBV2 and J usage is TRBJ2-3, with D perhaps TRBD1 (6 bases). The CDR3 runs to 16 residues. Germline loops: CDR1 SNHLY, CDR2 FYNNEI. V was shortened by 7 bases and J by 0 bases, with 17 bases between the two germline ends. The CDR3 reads CASTKDTGMSTDTQYF. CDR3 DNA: TGTGCCAGCACCAAAGATACAGGGATGAGCACAGATACGCAGTATTTT.